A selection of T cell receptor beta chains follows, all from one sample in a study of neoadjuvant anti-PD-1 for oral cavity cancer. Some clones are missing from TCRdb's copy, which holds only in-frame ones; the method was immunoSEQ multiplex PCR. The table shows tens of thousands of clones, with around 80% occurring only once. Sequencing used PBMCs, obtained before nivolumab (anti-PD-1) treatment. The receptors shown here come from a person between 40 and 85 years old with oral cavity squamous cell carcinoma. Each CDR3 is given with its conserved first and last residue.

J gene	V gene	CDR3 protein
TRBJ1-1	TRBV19	CASSTDREGRRGTEAFF
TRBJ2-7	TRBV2	CASRGTFYEQYF
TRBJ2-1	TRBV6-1	CASNDLSGSSYNEQFF
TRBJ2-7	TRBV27	CASTPSSSGGVGAGVTYEQYF
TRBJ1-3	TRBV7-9	CASGLGSGNTIYF
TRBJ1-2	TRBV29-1	CSVEQIQGANYGYTF
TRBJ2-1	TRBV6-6	CASSLSGSRNEQFF
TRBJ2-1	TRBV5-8	CASSRQGAYNEQFF
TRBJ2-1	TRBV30	CAWRQGARNEQFF
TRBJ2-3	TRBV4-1	CASSQEGSTDTQYF
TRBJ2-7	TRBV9	CASSVDRDSAYEQYF
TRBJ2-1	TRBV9	CASSFRDNSYNEQFF
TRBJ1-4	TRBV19	CASSNRGRHEKLFF
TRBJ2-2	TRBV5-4	CASSFDPYTGELFF
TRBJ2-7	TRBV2	CASEGSYEQYF
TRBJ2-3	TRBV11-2	CASSSRGSGRPDTQYF
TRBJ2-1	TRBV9	CASSVAGAGGLNEQFF
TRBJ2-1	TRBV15	CATSRDRLAGSYNEQFF
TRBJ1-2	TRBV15	CATSRGRAATSVGYTF
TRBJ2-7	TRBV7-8	CASSLLTGGSYEQYF
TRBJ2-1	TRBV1	CTSSQLAGPSAYNEQFF
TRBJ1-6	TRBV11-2	CASSPGTGTYNSPLHF
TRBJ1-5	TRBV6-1	CASREQGIRGNQPQHF
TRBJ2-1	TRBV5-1	CASSLWQGAAEQFF
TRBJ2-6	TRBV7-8	CASSLGGAVLSGANVLTF
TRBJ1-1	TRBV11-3	CASSRKGDTEAFF
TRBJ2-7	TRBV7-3	CASSSRGGFRQYF
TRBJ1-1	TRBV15	CATSRGSLYRGKTFF
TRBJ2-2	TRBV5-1	CASSLDGINTGELFF
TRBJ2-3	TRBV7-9	CASSLGTASTDTQYF
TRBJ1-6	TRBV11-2	CASSLGASGNSPLHF
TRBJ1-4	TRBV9	CASSVSGRGATNEKLFF
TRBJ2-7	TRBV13	CASSSPGLAGGTQYF
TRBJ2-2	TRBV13	CASSEQYTGELFF
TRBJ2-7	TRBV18	CASSPFEATYEQYF
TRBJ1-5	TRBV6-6	CASSTGTGFNQPQHF
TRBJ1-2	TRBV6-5	CASSYDVQGYGYTF
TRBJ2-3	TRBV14	CASTWGATDTQYF
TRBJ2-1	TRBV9	CASNHGQDNNEQFF
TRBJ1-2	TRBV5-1	CASREIRQGDSYGYTF
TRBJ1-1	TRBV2	CASSKQGKATEAFF
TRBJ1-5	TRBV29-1	CSVETGGTNQPQHF
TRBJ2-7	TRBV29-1	CSVYRDYEQYF
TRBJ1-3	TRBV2	CASKTDYSGNTIYF
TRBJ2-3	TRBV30	CAWSFSGADTQYF
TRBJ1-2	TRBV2	CASSEALNYGYTF
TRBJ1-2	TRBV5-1	CASSRTGELNYGYTF
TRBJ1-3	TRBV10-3	CAISESGSPGNTIYF
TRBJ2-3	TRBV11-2	CASSSTAGATDTQYF
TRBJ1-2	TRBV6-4	CASSDSSYGSRGYTF
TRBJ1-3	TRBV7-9	CASSLFGRGLLAGNTIYF
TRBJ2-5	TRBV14	CASSQDELPRRETQYF
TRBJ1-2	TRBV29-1	CSVDKGSYGYTF
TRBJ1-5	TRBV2	CASNVDGNQPQHF